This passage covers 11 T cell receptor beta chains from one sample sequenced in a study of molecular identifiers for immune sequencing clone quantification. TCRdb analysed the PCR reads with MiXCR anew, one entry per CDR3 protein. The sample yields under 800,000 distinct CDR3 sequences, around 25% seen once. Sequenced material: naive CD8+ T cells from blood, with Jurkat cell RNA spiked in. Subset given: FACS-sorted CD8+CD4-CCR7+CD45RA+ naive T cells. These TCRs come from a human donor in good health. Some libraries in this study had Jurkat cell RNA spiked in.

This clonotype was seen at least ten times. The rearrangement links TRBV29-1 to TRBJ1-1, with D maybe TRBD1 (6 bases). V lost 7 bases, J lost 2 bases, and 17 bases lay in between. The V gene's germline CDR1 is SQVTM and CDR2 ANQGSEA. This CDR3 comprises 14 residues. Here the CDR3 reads CSARGQGSNTEAFF. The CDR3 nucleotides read TGCAGCGCCAGGGGCCAGGGGTCCAACACTGAAGCTTTCTTT.

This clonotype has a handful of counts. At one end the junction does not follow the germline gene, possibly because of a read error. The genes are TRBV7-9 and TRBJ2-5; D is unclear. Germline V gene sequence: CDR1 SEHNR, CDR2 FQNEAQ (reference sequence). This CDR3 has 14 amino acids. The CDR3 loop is CASSLESGKEPQYF. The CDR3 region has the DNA TGTGCCAGCAGCTTAGAGTCAGGCAAAGAGCCCCAGTACTTC.

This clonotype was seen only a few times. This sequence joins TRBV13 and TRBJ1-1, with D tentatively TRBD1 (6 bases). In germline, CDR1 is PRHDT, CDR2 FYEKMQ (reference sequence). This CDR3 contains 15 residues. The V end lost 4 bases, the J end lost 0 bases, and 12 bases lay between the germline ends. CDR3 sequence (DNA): TGTGCCAGCAGCTCGACGGGACATATGAACACTGAAGCTTTCTTT. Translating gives CASSSTGHMNTEAFF.

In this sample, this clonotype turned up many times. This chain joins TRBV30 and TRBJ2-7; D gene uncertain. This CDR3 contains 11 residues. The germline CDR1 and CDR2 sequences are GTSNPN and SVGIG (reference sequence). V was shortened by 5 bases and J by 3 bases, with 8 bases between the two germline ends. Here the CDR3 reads CAWLKDYEQYF. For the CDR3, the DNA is TGTGCCTGGCTGAAAGACTACGAGCAGTACTTC.

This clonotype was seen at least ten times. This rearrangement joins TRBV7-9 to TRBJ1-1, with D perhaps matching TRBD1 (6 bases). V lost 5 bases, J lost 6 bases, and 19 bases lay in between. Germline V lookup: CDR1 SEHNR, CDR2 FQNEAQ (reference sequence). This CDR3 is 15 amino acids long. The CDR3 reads CASSQIQGHQAEAFF. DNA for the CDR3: TGTGCCAGCAGCCAAATACAGGGACACCAGGCTGAAGCTTTCTTT.

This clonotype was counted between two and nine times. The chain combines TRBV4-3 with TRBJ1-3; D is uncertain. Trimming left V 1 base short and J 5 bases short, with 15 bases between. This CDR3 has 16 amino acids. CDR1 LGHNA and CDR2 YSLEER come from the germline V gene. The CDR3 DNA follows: TGCGCCAGCAGCCAAGCGGTTGGACCTAGCCGAAACACCATATATTTT. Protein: CASSQAVGPSRNTIYF.

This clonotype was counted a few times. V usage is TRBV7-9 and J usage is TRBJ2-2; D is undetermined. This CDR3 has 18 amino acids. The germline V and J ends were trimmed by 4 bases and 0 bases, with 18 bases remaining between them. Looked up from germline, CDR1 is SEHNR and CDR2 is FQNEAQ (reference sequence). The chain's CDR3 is CASSSSRAYTANTGELFF. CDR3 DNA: TGTGCCAGCAGCTCAAGTCGTGCGTATACAGCGAACACCGGGGAGCTGTTTTTT.

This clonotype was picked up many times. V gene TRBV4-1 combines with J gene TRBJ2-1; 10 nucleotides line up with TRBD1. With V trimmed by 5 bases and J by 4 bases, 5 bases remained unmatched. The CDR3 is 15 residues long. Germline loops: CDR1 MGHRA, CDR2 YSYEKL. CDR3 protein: CASSYGQGGYNEQFF. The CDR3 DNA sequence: TGCGCCAGCAGCTACGGACAGGGGGGGTACAATGAGCAGTTCTTC.

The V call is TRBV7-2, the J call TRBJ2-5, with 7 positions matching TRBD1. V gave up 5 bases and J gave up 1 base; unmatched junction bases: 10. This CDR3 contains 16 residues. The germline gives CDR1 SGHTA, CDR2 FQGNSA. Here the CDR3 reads CASSPDRLRGQETQYF. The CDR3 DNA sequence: TGTGCCAGCAGCCCGGACAGGTTGAGGGGCCAAGAGACCCAGTACTTC.

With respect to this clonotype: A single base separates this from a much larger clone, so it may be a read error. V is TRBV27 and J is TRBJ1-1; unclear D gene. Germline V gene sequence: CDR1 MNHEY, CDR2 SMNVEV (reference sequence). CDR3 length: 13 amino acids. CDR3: CASREQENTEAVF. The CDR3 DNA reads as TGTGCCAGCAGGGAGCAGGAGAACACTGAAGCTGTCTTT.

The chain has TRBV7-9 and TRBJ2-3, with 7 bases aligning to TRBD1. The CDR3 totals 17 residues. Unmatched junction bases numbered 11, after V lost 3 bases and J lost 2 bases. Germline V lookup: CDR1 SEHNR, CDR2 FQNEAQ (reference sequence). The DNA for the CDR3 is TGTGCCAGCAGCTTCCGCCCGGGACAGACATACACAGATACGCAGTATTTT. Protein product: CASSFRPGQTYTDTQYF. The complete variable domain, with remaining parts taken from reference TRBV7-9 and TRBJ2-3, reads DTGVSQNPRHKITKRGQNVTFRCDPISEHNRLYWYRQTLGQGPEFLTYFQNEAQLEKSRLLSDRFSAERPKGSFSTLEIQRTEQGDSAMYLCASSFRPGQTYTDTQYFGPGTRLTVL.